The rows below give T cell receptor beta chains drawn from one sample of a study of T cells in Graves' hyperthyroidism and ophthalmopathy. TCRdb itself ran the multiplex PCR reads through MiXCR, one entry per CDR3 protein. Of about 210,000 distinct CDR3 sequences detected, 17% appear once; the ten largest clones hold roughly 50%. Sequenced: blood. All receptors come from a man aged 50 or older with Graves' hyperthyroidism. CDR3s include the opening cysteine and the closing phenylalanine or tryptophan. Fields, in order: V gene, D gene, CDR3 protein. The D gene is left open where the match is weak.

TRBV6-1	.	CASTGSSQPQHF
TRBV5-1	.	CASRSTEANEKLFF
TRBV20-1	.	CSAPSGEIYEQYF
TRBV5-1	.	CASSLTGDSYNEQFF
TRBV5-1	.	CASSLFQDTGELFF
TRBV18	.	CASSLRTASGNTIYF
TRBV28	TRBD2	CASSFQLTSGSGTDTQYF
TRBV18	.	CASSPRRSNVLTF
TRBV18	.	CASSRQQGHGTEAFF
TRBV5-1	.	CASNSQPANYGYTF
TRBV5-5	.	CASSLGRFTFF
TRBV20-1	TRBD2	CSARIWREPQETQYF
TRBV11-2	TRBD2	CASSLYLGQGTSGSMYETQYF
TRBV18	.	CASSPPVWVHNEQFF
TRBV11-1	TRBD1	CASSPRDRVYEQYF
TRBV30	.	CAWSVLNGNEQYF
TRBV2	TRBD1	CASSAARGFNYGYTF
TRBV6-5	TRBD2	CASSYLEGLEYLYEQYF
TRBV20-1	.	CSAGRLTAYEQYF
TRBV6-2/TRBV6-3	.	CASSQTKRRAANYEQYF
TRBV6-6	.	CASSYSNSNYGYTF
TRBV13	TRBD2	CASSLGPGGTSYEQYF
TRBV30	.	CAWNRDSYEQYF
TRBV30	.	CAWSDPETQYF
TRBV28	TRBD1	CASIGQGGEQYF
TRBV7-9	.	CASSPPWGYEQYF
TRBV29-1	TRBD1	CSAGTGGNTEAFF
TRBV6-5	TRBD1	CASSWDRDSGYTF
TRBV6-2/TRBV6-3	.	CASRPLGPGYEQYF
TRBV5-8	.	CASTRGEEETQYF
TRBV12-3/TRBV12-4	.	CASSLLGLGTEAFF
TRBV6-1	.	CASSYCRCPQHF
TRBV28	.	CASSLFIGQFYGYTF
TRBV6-1	.	CASSERAGTGTEAFF
TRBV27	TRBD1	CASSPRTGAIYEQYF
TRBV9	.	CASSVSLGGQGEQYF
TRBV7-9	TRBD2	CASSPNSGMGEQFF
TRBV4-3	.	CASSQAGTRLQGEQFF
TRBV27	.	CASSLGTGTGEQYF
TRBV12-3/TRBV12-4	TRBD1	CASSSVGTGSYEQYF
TRBV25-1	TRBD2	CASSISSGRAVTGELFF
TRBV5-1	.	CASSLVGGYEQYF